Shown below are 9 T cell receptor beta chains from a single sample sequenced in a study of blood T cells in healthy people across ages. The use of a sample-barcoded 5' primer and a J-beta primer mix characterized a second PCR of 7 to 11 cycles. TCRdb reanalysed the 5' RACE reads using MiXCR and keeps one entry per CDR3 protein. The sample has 700,000 or so distinct CDR3 sequences; approximately 40% are singletons. Sequencing used blood. The receptors come from a man at least 80 years old in good health.

CDR3 DNA: TGCGCCAGCAGCTTGGGGCCCGGCGAGGTAGAGACCCAGTACTTC. Amino acids: CASSLGPGEVETQYF. The chain uses TRBV5-1 and TRBJ2-5; D call uncertain. CDR1 and CDR2 from the germline V gene are SGHRS and YFSETQ. This CDR3 is built from 15 residues. V lost 0 bases to trimming and J lost 4 bases, with 13 bases between them. Using reference TRBV5-1 and TRBJ2-5 for the parts outside the CDR3, the full variable domain is KAGVTQTPRYLIKTRGQQVTLSCSPISGHRSVSWYQQTPGQGLQFLFEYFSETQRNKGNFPGRFSGRQFSNSRSEMNVSTLELGDSALYLCASSLGPGEVETQYFGPGTRLLVL.

The chain uses TRBV6-6 and TRBJ2-1; 8 positions agree with TRBD2. Germline CDR1 MNHNY, CDR2 SVGAGI (reference sequence). The CDR3 covers 15 residues. V shed 8 bases and J 8 bases; nucleotides not matched to a gene: 14. The CDR3 bases are TGTGCCAGCTCACCCGGGACTAGGAAGAATGATGAGCAGTTCTTC. Translated, it gives CASSPGTRKNDEQFF.

This clonotype was counted at least ten times. A read error may explain this, as a much larger clone is one base away. V usage is TRBV20-1 and J usage is TRBJ2-7; D ambiguous. This CDR3 is 12 amino acids long. Trimming left V 3 bases short and J 5 bases short, with 11 bases between. Germline V lookup: CDR1 DFQATT, CDR2 SNEGSKA (reference sequence). The CDR3 region is CSARRESDEQYF. CDR3 sequence (DNA): TGCAGTGCTAGGCGCGAATCAGACGAGCAGTACTTC.

This clonotype has just a few counts. The V gene is TRBV20-1, the J gene TRBJ1-4; 7 bases fit TRBD1. With 5 bases clipped from V and 5 bases from J, the junction kept 8 bases outside the gene matches. Per germline, CDR1 DFQATT and CDR2 SNEGSKA (reference sequence). The CDR3 loop spans 14 amino acids. CDR3 region: CSAQGEPLNEKLFF. The CDR3 DNA follows: TGCAGTGCTCAGGGGGAGCCCCTCAATGAAAAACTGTTTTTT.

The chain's CDR3 is CASSLAFFGVYEQYF. CDR3 bases: TGCGCCAGCAGCTTGGCCTTTTTCGGGGTTTACGAGCAGTACTTC. V is TRBV5-1 and J is TRBJ2-7; D may be TRBD2 (5 bases). V lost 0 bases and J lost 4, with 14 bases in between. The CDR3 runs 15 residues. CDR1 and CDR2 from the germline V gene are SGHRS and YFSETQ.

This CDR3 is CASSQATSGEQFF. The DNA of the CDR3 is TGTGCCAGCAGCCAGGCGACTAGCGGTGAGCAGTTCTTC. This rearrangement joins TRBV4-2 to TRBJ2-1; 9 nucleotides agree with TRBD2. J gave up 9 bases and V 3 bases, and 3 bases lay outside the gene matches. Germline CDR1 is LGHNA and CDR2 is YNFKEQ. The CDR3 is made up of 13 amino acids.

The rearrangement links TRBV4-3 to TRBJ2-7; the match to TRBD2 covers 11 bases. J was trimmed by 0 bases and V by 1 base; bases with no gene match: 5. Germline V gene lookup returns CDR1 LGHNA and CDR2 YSLEER. The CDR3 has 17 amino acids. CDR3 in amino acids: CASSQVSSGRVSYEQYF. The CDR3 DNA reads as TGCGCCAGCAGCCAAGTGAGTAGCGGGAGGGTCTCCTACGAGCAGTACTTC.

This sequence joins TRBV7-2 and TRBJ2-7; 9 bases map to TRBD1. This CDR3 contains 15 residues. V shed 3 bases and J 6 bases; nucleotides not matched to a gene: 9. Germline loops: CDR1 SGHTA, CDR2 FQGNSA. As DNA, the CDR3 is TGTGCCAGCAGCTTGCAAACAGGGGGCTTTGGCGAGCAGTACTTC. This translates into CASSLQTGGFGEQYF.

The chain has TRBV10-2 and TRBJ1-6, with D perhaps matching TRBD1 (6 bases). The CDR3 is 14 residues long. Trimming took 2 bases from V and 8 from J, leaving 10 bases between them. Germline assignment: CDR1 WSHSY and CDR2 SAAADI. The CDR3 DNA sequence: TGCGCCAGCAGTGAGGGGGGCCAGCATTCACCCCTCCACTTT. Amino acids: CASSEGGQHSPLHF.